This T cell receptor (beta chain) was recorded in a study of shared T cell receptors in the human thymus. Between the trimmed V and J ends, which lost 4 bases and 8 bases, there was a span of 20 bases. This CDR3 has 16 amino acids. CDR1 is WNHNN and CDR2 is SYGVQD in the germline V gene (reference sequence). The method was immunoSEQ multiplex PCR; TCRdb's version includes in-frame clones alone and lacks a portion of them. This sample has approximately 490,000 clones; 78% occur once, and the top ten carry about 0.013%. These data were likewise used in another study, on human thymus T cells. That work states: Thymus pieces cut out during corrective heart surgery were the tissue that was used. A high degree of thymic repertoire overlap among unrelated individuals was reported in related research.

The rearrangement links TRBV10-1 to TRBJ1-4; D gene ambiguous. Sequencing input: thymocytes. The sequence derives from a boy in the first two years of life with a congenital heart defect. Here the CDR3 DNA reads TGCGCCAGCAGTGCCCCCGAGGCCTGGATGATAGAAAAACTGTTTTTT. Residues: CASSAPEAWMIEKLFF.